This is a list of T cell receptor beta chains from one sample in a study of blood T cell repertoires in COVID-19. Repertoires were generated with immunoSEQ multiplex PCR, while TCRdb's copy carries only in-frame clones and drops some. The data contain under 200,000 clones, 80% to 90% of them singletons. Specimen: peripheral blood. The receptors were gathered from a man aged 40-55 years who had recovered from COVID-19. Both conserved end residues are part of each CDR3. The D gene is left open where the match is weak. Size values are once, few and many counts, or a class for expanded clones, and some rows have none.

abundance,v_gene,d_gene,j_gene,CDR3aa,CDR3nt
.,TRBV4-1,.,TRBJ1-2,CASSQDLRSAYGYTF,TGCGCCAGCAGCCAAGATTTGAGAAGCGCTTATGGCTACACCTTC
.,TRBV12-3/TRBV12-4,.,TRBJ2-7,CASSLEKTYEQYF,TGTGCCAGCAGTTTGGAGAAAACCTACGAGCAGTACTTC
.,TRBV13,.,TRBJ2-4,CASSLQGAKNIQYF,TGTGCCAGCAGCTTACAGGGGGCCAAAAACATTCAGTACTTC
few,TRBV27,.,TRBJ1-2,CASRSSIGEGYYGYTF,TGTGCCAGCCGATCCTCCATCGGGGAGGGCTACTATGGCTACACCTTC
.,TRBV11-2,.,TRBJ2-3,CASSLGQTQYF,TGTGCCAGCAGCTTAGGACAGACGCAGTATTTT
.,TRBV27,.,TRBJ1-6,CASRSTGTNSPLHF,TGTGCCAGCAGAAGCACAGGGACAAATTCACCCCTCCACTTT
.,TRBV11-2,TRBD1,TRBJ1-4,CASSRGTGGGKLFF,TGTGCCAGCAGCCGTGGGACAGGGGGCGGAAAACTGTTTTTT
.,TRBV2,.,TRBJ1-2,CASSEALSTDGYTF,TGTGCCAGCAGTGAAGCGCTGAGTACGGATGGCTACACCTTC
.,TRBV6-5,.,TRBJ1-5,CATWRGGNQPQHF,TGTGCCACCTGGCGGGGGGGAAATCAGCCCCAGCATTTT
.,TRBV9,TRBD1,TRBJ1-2,CASSVLSWGTGGVDYGYTF,TGTGCCAGCAGCGTACTCTCTTGGGGTACAGGGGGTGTGGACTATGGCTACACCTTC
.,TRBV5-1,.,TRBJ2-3,CASSLAEIDRGQYF,TGCGCCAGCAGCTTGGCCGAGATTGATCGGGGGCAGTATTTT
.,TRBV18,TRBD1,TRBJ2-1,CASSPGTGTYNEQFF,TGTGCCAGCTCACCCGGGACAGGAACCTACAATGAGCAGTTCTTC
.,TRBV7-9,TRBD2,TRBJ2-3,CASSLETSRHTDTQYF,TGTGCCAGCAGCTTAGAGACTAGCAGACACACAGATACGCAGTATTTT
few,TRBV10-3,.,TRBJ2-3,CAISGGGDTQYF,TGTGCCATCAGCGGGGGAGGAGATACGCAGTATTTT
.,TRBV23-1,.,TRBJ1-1,CASIRDTEAFF,TGCGCCAGCATTCGGGACACTGAAGCTTTCTTT
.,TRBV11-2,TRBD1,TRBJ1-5,CASSLTGVLPQHF,TGTGCCAGCAGCTTAACAGGGGTTTTGCCCCAGCATTTT
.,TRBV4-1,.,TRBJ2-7,CASSQESLYEQYF,TGCGCCAGCAGCCAAGAGAGCCTCTACGAGCAGTACTTC
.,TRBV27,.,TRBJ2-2,CASSFPQGGEGTGELFF,TGTGCCAGCAGTTTCCCCCAAGGTGGCGAGGGCACCGGGGAGCTGTTTTTT
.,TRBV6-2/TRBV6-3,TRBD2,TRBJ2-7,CASSYPLGTSGSYEQYF,TGTGCCAGCAGTTACCCGTTAGGGACTAGCGGGAGCTACGAGCAGTACTTC
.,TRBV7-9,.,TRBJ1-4,CASSLAGADYEKLFF,TGTGCCAGCAGCTTGGCGGGGGCAGATTATGAAAAACTGTTTTTT
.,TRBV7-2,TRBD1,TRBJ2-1,CASSRSPGQGDNEQFF,TGTGCCAGCAGCAGATCACCGGGACAGGGTGACAATGAGCAGTTCTTC
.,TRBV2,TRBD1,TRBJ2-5,CATRAGGAETQYF,TGTGCCACCCGAGCAGGGGGCGCTGAGACCCAGTACTTC
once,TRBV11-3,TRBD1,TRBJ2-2,CASSALGQLAGELFF,TGTGCCAGCAGCGCCCTGGGACAGCTCGCCGGGGAGCTGTTTTTT
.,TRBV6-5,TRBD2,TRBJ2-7,CASSYGGLAGAYEQYF,TGTGCCAGCAGTTACGGGGGACTAGCGGGGGCCTACGAGCAGTACTTC
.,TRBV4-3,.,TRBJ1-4,CASSQEQTTNEKLFF,TGCGCCAGCAGCCAAGAACAGACAACTAATGAAAAACTGTTTTTT
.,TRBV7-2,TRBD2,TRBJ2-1,CASSAPGLAGSLTFF,TGTGCCAGCAGCGCCCCGGGACTAGCGGGATCCCTGACGTTCTTC
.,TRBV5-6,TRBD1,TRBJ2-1,CASSFNDRGRSYNEQFF,TGTGCCAGCAGCTTCAACGACAGGGGGCGGTCCTACAATGAGCAGTTCTTC
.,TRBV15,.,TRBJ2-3,CATSSSLMFPDTQYF,TGTGCCACCAGCAGCTCCCTAATGTTCCCAGATACGCAGTATTTT
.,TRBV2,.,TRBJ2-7,CASSEALIAHASYEQYF,TGTGCCAGCAGTGAAGCGCTTATAGCGCACGCCTCCTACGAGCAGTACTTC
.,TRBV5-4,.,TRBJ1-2,CASSSSIRGNYGYTF,TGTGCCAGCAGCTCCTCCATCCGGGGGAACTATGGCTACACCTTC
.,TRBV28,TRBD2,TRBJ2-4,CASSSPSLADKNIQYF,TGTGCCAGCAGTTCTCCCTCCCTAGCGGACAAAAACATTCAGTACTTC
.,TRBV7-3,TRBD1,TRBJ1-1,CASSRTGVNTEAFF,TGTGCCAGCAGCCGGACAGGGGTCAACACTGAAGCTTTCTTT
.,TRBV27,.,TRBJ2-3,CASRPWGETDTQYF,TGTGCCAGCAGACCATGGGGAGAGACAGATACGCAGTATTTT
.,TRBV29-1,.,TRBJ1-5,CSVVSGNSNQPQHF,TGCAGCGTTGTATCGGGGAATAGCAATCAGCCCCAGCATTTT
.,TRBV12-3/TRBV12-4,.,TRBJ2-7,CASRRDSSYEQYF,TGTGCCAGCAGACGCGACAGCTCCTACGAGCAGTACTTC
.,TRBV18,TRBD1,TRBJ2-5,CASSPRTGEGTQYF,TGTGCCAGCTCACCAAGGACAGGGGAGGGGACCCAGTACTTC
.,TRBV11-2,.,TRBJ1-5,CASSLDRSEPQHF,TGTGCCAGCAGCTTAGATCGTTCGGAGCCCCAGCATTTT